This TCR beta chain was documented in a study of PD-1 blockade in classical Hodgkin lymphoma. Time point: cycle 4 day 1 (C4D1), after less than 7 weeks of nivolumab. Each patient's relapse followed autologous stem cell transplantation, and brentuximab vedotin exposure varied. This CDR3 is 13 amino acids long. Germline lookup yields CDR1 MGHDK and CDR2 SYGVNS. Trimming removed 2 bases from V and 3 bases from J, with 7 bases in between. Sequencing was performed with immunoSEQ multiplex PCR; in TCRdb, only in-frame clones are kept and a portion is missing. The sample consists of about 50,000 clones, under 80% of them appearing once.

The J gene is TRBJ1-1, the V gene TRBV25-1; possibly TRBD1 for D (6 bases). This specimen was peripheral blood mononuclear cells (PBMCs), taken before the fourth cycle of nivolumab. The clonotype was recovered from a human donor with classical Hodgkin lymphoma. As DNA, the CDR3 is TGTGCCAGCAGTGAAACAGGGTACACTGAAGCTTTCTTT. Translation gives CASSETGYTEAFF.